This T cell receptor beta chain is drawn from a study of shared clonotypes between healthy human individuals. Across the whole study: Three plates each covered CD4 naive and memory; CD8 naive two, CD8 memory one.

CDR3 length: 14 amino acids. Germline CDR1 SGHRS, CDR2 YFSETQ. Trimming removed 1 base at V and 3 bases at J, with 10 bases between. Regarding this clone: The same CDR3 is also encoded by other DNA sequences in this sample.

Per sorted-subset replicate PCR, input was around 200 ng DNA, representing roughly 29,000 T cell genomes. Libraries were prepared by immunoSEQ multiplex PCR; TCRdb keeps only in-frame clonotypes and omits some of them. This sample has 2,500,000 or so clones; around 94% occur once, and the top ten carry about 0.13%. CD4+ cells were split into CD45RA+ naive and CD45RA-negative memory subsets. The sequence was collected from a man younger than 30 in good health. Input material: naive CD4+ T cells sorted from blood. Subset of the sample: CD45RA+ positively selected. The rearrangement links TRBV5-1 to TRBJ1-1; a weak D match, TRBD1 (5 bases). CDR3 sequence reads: CASSLPGWDTEAFF. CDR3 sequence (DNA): TGCGCCAGCAGCTTGCCAGGGTGGGACACTGAAGCTTTCTTT.